This TCR beta chain is from a study of coeliac disease. Study outcomes and limitations: Most TRB amino acid sequences occurred in only one sample. Unbiased detection of gliadin-specific T cells was judged not feasible with this approach.

Some clones are missing from TCRdb's copy, which holds only in-frame ones; the method was immunoSEQ multiplex PCR. The repertoire holds 900 to 1,400 clones, around 54% seen once, with 25% to 30% in the top ten. From germline, CDR1 is LNHDA and CDR2 SQIVND (reference sequence). The CDR3 has 16 amino acids. Trimming removed 5 bases from V and 3 bases from J; junction bases left unmatched: 5. To note about this clone: The antigen remains unidentified. Other DNA sequences in the same sample also yield this CDR3.

Sequencing used one aliquot of 500,000 to 550,000 cells per fraction. The sample consisted of intraepithelial lymphocytes from the gut. V gene TRBV19 combines with J gene TRBJ1-5; 12 bases line up with TRBD1. The sequence derives from a man aged 70-80 years without celiac disease. CDR3 protein: CASSPWDRGPNQPQHF. In nucleotides, the CDR3 is TGTGCCAGTAGTCCCTGGGACAGGGGGCCCAATCAGCCCCAGCATTTT.